This TCR beta chain came from a study of blood T cell repertoires in COVID-19. About the study: Samples representing acute and convalescent COVID-19 were sourced from the United States, Italy and Spain. PBMCs, B-cell-depleted T cells, or T cells were the source of the cDNA or gDNA that made up the material.

Trimming took 6 bases from V and 2 from J, leaving 11 bases between them. The CDR3 length is 14 residues. Germline lookup yields CDR1 SGHAT and CDR2 FQDESV (reference sequence). Original data processing: Amplifying reference gene primers gave estimates of nucleated cell counts. Produced via immunoSEQ multiplex PCR; TCRdb's table is partial and in-frame only. D and trimming were read from the DNA, whereas the V and J calls and clone size are those reported in that table. Of roughly 150,000 clones in the sample, approximately 85% were seen once. Enrolment of Seattle patients took place during active infection, and they were followed longitudinally.

This sequence joins TRBV11-1 and TRBJ2-1, with D maybe TRBD2 (5 bases). The sequenced sample was peripheral blood. This clonotype originated in a woman aged 55-70 years with COVID-19, enrolled during active disease. The DNA for the CDR3 is TGTGCCAGCAGATTTGGACTGCCCTACAATGAGCAGTTCTTC. Translating gives CASRFGLPYNEQFF.